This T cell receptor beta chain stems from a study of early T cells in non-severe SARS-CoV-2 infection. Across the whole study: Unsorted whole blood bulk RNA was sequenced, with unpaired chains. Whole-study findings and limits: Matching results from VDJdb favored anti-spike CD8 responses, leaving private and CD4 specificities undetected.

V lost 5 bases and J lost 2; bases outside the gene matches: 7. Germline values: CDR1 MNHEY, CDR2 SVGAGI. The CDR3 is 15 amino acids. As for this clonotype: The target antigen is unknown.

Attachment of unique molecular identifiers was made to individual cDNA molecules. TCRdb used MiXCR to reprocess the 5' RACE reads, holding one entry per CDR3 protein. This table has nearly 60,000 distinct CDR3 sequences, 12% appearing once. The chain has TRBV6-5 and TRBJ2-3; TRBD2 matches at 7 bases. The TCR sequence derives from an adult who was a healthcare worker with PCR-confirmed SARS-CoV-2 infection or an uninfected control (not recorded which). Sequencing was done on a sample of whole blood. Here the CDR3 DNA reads TGTGCCAGCAGTGCCGGGACTATAAACACAGATACGCAGTATTTT. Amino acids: CASSAGTINTDTQYF.